The source of this T cell receptor (beta chain) is a study of T cells in localized non-small cell lung cancer (dated by TCRdb to 2018 to 2021). Notes on the research overall: The study analyzed T cell repertoires of about 230 early-stage NSCLC patients, comparing tumors and uninvolved tumor-adjacent lungs. The cohort was made up of around 220 treatment-naive NSCLC patients whose localized lung tumors had been resected. A mean age of about 66 years was recorded for the NSCLC patients, of whom around 120 were male and some 99 were female. On the study overall, not on this receptor specifically: Of the top 100 tumor clones, a median of approximately 60 were detected in paired uninvolved adjacent lung; about 26 were also among that lung's top 100. Multi-region tumor sequencing was not performed, so intratumor heterogeneity could not be excluded. Because of the exploratory design, TCR variables were selected using unadjusted p-values without false-discovery rate correction. Higher T cell density in blood was associated with longer overall survival, whereas higher clonality in adjacent lung was associated with shorter survival. The highest T cell clonality was observed in uninvolved tumor-adjacent lung, where clonality exceeded that of tumor, suggesting that antigenic responses were more focused in uninvolved tumor-adjacent lung.

TCR beta CDR3 regions were sequenced from DNA using the immunoSEQ Assay. The study's processing was this. T cell density was computed as TCR beta template counts normalized to usable DNA estimated by amplifying housekeeping genes. Using the preseqR package, richness was estimated by extrapolating to 120,000 templates for tissue samples and 400,000 templates for PBMC samples. Clonality was calculated as one minus Pielou's evenness. Tissue-enriched TCRs were identified by differential abundance testing using productive amino-acid clonotypes, minimum total count 5 and alpha 0.1. Repertoire overlap between compartments was quantified with the Jaccard Index and Morisita Overlap Index. GLIPH grouped TCR beta CDR3s together with public tetramer-defined viral CDR3s, and a viral motif had to include at least three viral sequences and also show V-gene enrichment. TCRdb mirrors the immuneACCESS table, restricted to in-frame sequences. Some clones are absent from its copies; in checked studies, under half trace to an unresolved V gene, and the reason for the others is unknown. The V and J calls and clone size were taken over from that table, and D and trimming were inferred from the DNA. The sample data list about 27,000 clones, and roughly 91% of these were observed just once. The ten largest clones represent roughly 1.1% of the sample.

Including the terminal cysteine and phenylalanine, the CDR3 comprises 15 residues. The sequence is cut down to CDR3 DNA, 45 bases in frame from base 1. Trimmed from V: 1 base; trimmed from J: 5 bases; junction bases lacking a gene match: 4. The germline V gene provides CDR1 LGHNT and CDR2 FRNRAP. At diagnosis, peripheral blood, uninvolved tumor-adjacent lung and tumor were collected and stored as a combination of fresh-frozen and FFPE material. For TCR repertoire profiling, the blood samples were analyzed as peripheral blood mononuclear cells. Points on this clone: Its specific antigen is unknown. No base qualities exist here, and no much larger clone lies one base off it.

The sequence is built from TRBV12-5 and TRBJ2-2, with 7 middle bases fitting TRBD1. This sequence was found in a woman aged 40-69 years with stage I lung adenocarcinoma. This material consisted of peripheral blood, taken before any cancer treatment. The CDR3 region reads CASGLARQGTGELFF. Here is the DNA: TGTGCTAGTGGTTTGGCCCGACAGGGTACCGGGGAGCTGTTTTTT.